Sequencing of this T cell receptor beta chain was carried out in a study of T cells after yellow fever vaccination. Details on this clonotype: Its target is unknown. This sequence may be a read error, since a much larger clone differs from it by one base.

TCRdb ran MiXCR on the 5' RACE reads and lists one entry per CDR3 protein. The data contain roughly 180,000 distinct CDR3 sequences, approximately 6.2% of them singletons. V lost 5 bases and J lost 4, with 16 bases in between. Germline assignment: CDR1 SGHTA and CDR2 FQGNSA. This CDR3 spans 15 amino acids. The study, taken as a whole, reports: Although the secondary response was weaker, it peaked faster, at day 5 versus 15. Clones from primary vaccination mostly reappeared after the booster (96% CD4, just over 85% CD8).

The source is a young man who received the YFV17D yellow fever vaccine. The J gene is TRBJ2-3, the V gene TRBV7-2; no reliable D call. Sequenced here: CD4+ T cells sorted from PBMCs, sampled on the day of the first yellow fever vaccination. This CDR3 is CASSPPALIADTQYF. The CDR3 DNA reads TGTGCCAGCAGCCCACCAGCGTTAATTGCAGATACGCAGTATTTT.